These 2 T cell receptor beta chains were sequenced from one sample in a study of shared clonotypes between healthy human individuals. Method: immunoSEQ multiplex PCR; TCRdb's copy keeps in-frame clones and lacks some. Of roughly 850,000 clones in the sample, approximately 97% were seen once. Naive CD8 cells comprised CD45RO-negative, CCR7-positively selected cells, excluding terminally differentiated effector memory CD45RA+ cells. Sequencing was done on a sample of naive CD8+ T cells sorted from blood. Receptors were obtained from a man aged 25-45 years in good health.

The rearrangement joins TRBV7-2 to TRBJ1-2; maybe TRBD1 (6 bases). The CDR3 contains 14 residues. CDR1 is SGHTA and CDR2 is FQGNSA in the germline V gene. The V gene lost 6 bases and the J gene lost 4 bases, with 15 bases spanning the gap. The DNA for the CDR3 is TGTGCCAGCAGAAGTTCCAGGGGACTCTATGGCTACACCTTC. Translated, it gives CASRSSRGLYGYTF.

This chain uses TRBV6-5 with TRBJ1-2; D gene ambiguous. The CDR3 sequence is 13 residues long. The V gene's germline CDR1 is MNHEY and CDR2 SVGAGI. V was cut by 0 bases and J by 6 bases, with 8 bases left in between. CDR3 in DNA: TGTGCCAGCAGTTACTCGACGGTAAATGGCTACACCTTC. This translates into CASSYSTVNGYTF.